The rows below give T cell receptor beta chains drawn from one sample of a study of T cell clonotyping in hematopoietic cell transplantation. TCRdb's copy holds only in-frame clones and misses some; the assay was immunoSEQ multiplex PCR. This sample has about 69,000 clones, with approximately 94% found just once. The sequenced sample consisted of peripheral blood mononuclear cells. The source is a man aged 45-65 years in good health. Some clones in this sample may be carry-over from other donors' samples. The CDR3 runs from the conserved cysteine through the conserved F or W. A D gene is named only where the DNA matches it firmly. A row's size may be missing; if present it is once, few, many or a size class.

CDR3	DNA	J	length	D	V	size
CAWHTGLAGYNEQFF	TGTGCCTGGCATACAGGTCTAGCGGGGTACAATGAGCAGTTCTTC	TRBJ2-1	15	TRBD2	TRBV30	.
CASSIAVAAGTEAFF	TGTGCCAGTAGTATAGCTGTGGCAGCTGGGACTGAAGCTTTCTTT	TRBJ1-1	15	.	TRBV19	.
CASSYSAGWGGYTF	TGTGCCAGCAGTTACTCCGCGGGATGGGGTGGCTACACCTTC	TRBJ1-2	14	.	TRBV6-7	.
CANLRPGQGVGEQYF	TGCGCCAACCTTCGACCGGGACAGGGTGTGGGCGAGCAGTACTTC	TRBJ2-7	15	TRBD1	TRBV5-1	.
CASSSPGTGNTYGYTF	TGTGCCAGCAGTTCACCGGGGACAGGGAATACCTATGGCTACACCTTC	TRBJ1-2	16	TRBD1	TRBV28	once
CSVEGLVGSGNTIYF	TGCAGCGTTGAAGGCTTGGTGGGCTCTGGAAACACCATATATTTT	TRBJ1-3	15	.	TRBV29-1	.
CASSLHGGRVTGELFF	TGTGCCAGCAGTTTACATGGCGGGAGGGTTACCGGGGAGCTGTTTTTT	TRBJ2-2	16	TRBD2	TRBV27	.
CASSEGAASNQPQHF	TGTGCCAGCAGTGAAGGAGCGGCAAGCAATCAGCCCCAGCATTTT	TRBJ1-5	15	.	TRBV25-1	.
CASSGDRGGGRETQYF	TGTGCCAGCAGCGGGGACAGGGGTGGAGGGAGGGAGACCCAGTACTTC	TRBJ2-5	16	TRBD1	TRBV9	.
CASSQTIGGAMDTEAFF	TGTGCCAGCAGTCAAACTATAGGGGGCGCAATGGACACTGAAGCTTTCTTT	TRBJ1-1	17	TRBD1	TRBV7-9	.
CASSAGFTTGGTDTQYF	TGTGCCAGCAGCGCTGGATTCACGACAGGAGGCACAGATACGCAGTATTTT	TRBJ2-3	17	.	TRBV9	.
CASSLSGMNEQFF	TGTGCCAGCAGCTTATCGGGGATGAATGAGCAGTTCTTC	TRBJ2-1	13	.	TRBV7-6	.
CASSDPKGAGANVLTF	TGTGCCAGCAGTGACCCGAAGGGTGCTGGGGCCAACGTCCTGACTTTC	TRBJ2-6	16	.	TRBV25-1	.
CASSQTQLATDTQYF	TGTGCCAGCAGCCAGACCCAACTAGCGACAGATACGCAGTATTTT	TRBJ2-3	15	TRBD2	TRBV4-2	once
CASSEIRGSQEKLFF	TGTGCCAGCAGTGAAATTCGGGGATCGCAAGAAAAACTGTTTTTT	TRBJ1-4	15	.	TRBV6-1	.
CASTTYNEQFF	TGTGCCAGCACGACCTACAATGAGCAGTTCTTC	TRBJ2-1	11	.	TRBV2	.
CASSAGQGQETQYF	TGTGCCAGCAGCGCCGGACAGGGCCAAGAGACCCAGTACTTC	TRBJ2-5	14	TRBD1	TRBV5-8	.
CASSLAVAKDTQYF	TGTGCCAGCAGCCTAGCGGTGGCCAAGGATACGCAGTATTTT	TRBJ2-3	14	TRBD2	TRBV11-2	.
CASSQGDSSGNTIYF	TGTGCCAGCAGCCAAGGGGACAGCTCTGGAAACACCATATATTTT	TRBJ1-3	15	TRBD1	TRBV2	.
CGTGGERGYTF	TGTGGCACTGGAGGGGAGCGAGGCTACACCTTC	TRBJ1-2	11	.	TRBV6-5	once
CASQGGYNQPQHF	TGTGCCAGCCAGGGGGGCTACAATCAGCCCCAGCATTTT	TRBJ1-5	13	TRBD1	TRBV27	.
CASSLGRGQGSGYTF	TGTGCCAGCAGCTTGGGGAGGGGACAGGGGTCTGGCTACACCTTC	TRBJ1-2	15	TRBD1	TRBV5-6	.
CASSISGVYGYTF	TGTGCCAGTAGTATATCCGGGGTCTATGGCTACACCTTC	TRBJ1-2	13	.	TRBV19	.
CASSKRSGQPQHF	TGTGCCAGTAGTAAAAGGTCGGGCCAGCCCCAGCATTTT	TRBJ1-5	13	.	TRBV19	.
CASSPRQGLGEQYF	TGTGCCAGTAGTCCCCGACAGGGGCTGGGCGAGCAGTACTTC	TRBJ2-7	14	TRBD1	TRBV19	.